The T cell receptor (beta chain) under discussion was sequenced for a study of CD8+ T cells in alopecia areata (dated by TCRdb to the late 2010s). About the full investigation: Treated patients were enrolled in an open-label pilot trial of oral tofacitinib at 5 to 10 mg twice daily for moderate-to-severe alopecia areata. RNA was obtained with the PAXgene miRNA kit for fixed scalp, the miRNeasy kit for PBMCs, and the RNeasy kit for mouse skin. The study used high-throughput TCRbeta sequencing to examine T cell clonal expansion in alopecia areata, in both the C3H/HeJ mouse model and human patients. Scalp clonality was compared across normal scalp (n=4), patchy alopecia areata scalp (n=8), and alopecia totalis/universalis scalp (n=8). Scalp tissue and sorted CD4+ and CD8+ peripheral blood T cells from patchy and totalis/universalis alopecia areata patients and from healthy controls were covered by human TCRbeta sequencing. Patients on tofacitinib were biopsied at baseline and after 4 and 24 weeks of treatment, and several of the patients also had a later scalp biopsy. TCRbeta CDR3 regions were amplified by immunoSEQ multiplex PCR with 35 Vbeta forward and 13 Jbeta reverse primers. Tofacitinib was given for 6 to 18 months, followed by 6 months of follow-up off drug to assess delayed response and recurrence. For the treated patients, the SALT score, which quantifies what percentage of scalp surface area is affected, served as the measure of disease severity.

According to the germline V gene (reference sequence), CDR1 reads GTSNPN and CDR2 reads SVGIG. V is cut by 2 bases and J by 3 bases, and the space between the germline ends is 7 bases. The CDR3, cysteine through phenylalanine, is 13 amino acids long. Solely the CDR3 DNA is kept, with 39 bases framed from the first base. In this sample, this clone turned up a few times. Its binding antigen is unknown. No per-base quality is available; no much larger clone lies one base away. This sample's time point label indicates: about 4 weeks on oral tofacitinib. This specimen's treatment or condition label, per the study, means: oral pan-JAK inhibitor, 5-10 mg twice daily. Lesional scalp punch biopsies and peripheral blood were collected from alopecia areata patients. After PBMCs were isolated by density centrifugation and stained for CD3, CD4 and CD8, a FACSAria was used to sort CD4+ and CD8+ T cells. Overall study results and their limits: TCR sequences shared between patients were less clear than in mice, possibly partly because of HLA diversity in the patient population. Scalp clonality and the number of expanded CD8+ clones among the top 100 scalp clones were significantly decreased by tofacitinib. Compared with normal scalp, lesional scalp had higher clonality and more expanded CD8+ clones, particularly in alopecia totalis/universalis, a pattern that suggests antigenic drive. Unlike mouse skin, where gammadelta T cells dominate, normal human skin contains resident alphabeta T cells that get sequenced too, which complicates analysis of the scalp TCR repertoire. During tofacitinib treatment, many expanded lesional clones stuck around in both scalp and blood, and this persistence may partly explain why relapse happens after treatment is stopped. Because the treated cohort was small and included a single nonresponder, larger studies are needed to assess links between baseline CD8+ expansion and response.

Library construction relied on the immunoSEQ multiplex PCR assay. For TCR sequencing, RNA was extracted from every sample and reverse transcribed into cDNA to serve as template. SuperScript III was used to make first-strand cDNA, primed with a 2:1 mix of oligo-dT and random hexamers. Amplification bias was assessed with a synthetic immune receptor repertoire, and residual bias was removed computationally. The authors' analysis ran thus. Raw reads were preprocessed to remove errors, and CDR3 was defined by IMGT conventions from the conserved cysteine to phenylalanine. Clonality was calculated as 1 minus Shannon entropy normalized by log2 of the number of productive unique TCRs. Whether scalp clones were CD4 or CD8 was inferred by matching scalp TCRbeta sequences against CD4 and CD8 repertoires sorted from blood. Imported from immuneACCESS, the table was reduced by TCRdb to in-frame sequences with V and J called. These copies leave out some clones; in studies compared against another copy, an unresolved V gene accounts for under half, and the cause of the remainder is not known. V, J and clone size reflect that table, while D and trimming were determined from the DNA. Here the sample has about 210,000 clones; 50% to 70% occur a single time. The top ten constitute around 1.6% of the sample.

The source was CD4+ T cells sorted from blood, collected at week 4, from a patient treated with tofacitinib. The clonotype originates from a human donor with alopecia areata. Recombination joined TRBV30 with TRBJ1-4; a weak D assignment points to TRBD1 (5 bases agree). The DNA is as follows: TGTGCCTGGAGTCCACAGGCTAATGAAAAACTGTTTTTT. It translates as CAWSPQANEKLFF.